These 12 T cell receptor beta chains share one sample of origin, sequenced in a study of T cells in Graves' hyperthyroidism and ophthalmopathy. Template material for amplifying TCR beta CDR3 regions consisted of RNA transcripts. The HTBI primer set drove a first-round RT-PCR of the TCR CDR3. MiXCR was run by TCRdb on the multiplex PCR reads, yielding one entry per CDR3 protein. The profile shows over 700,000 distinct CDR3 sequences, 15% to 20% of them singletons. Material for sequencing was blood. These receptors originate from a woman aged 45-65 years with Graves' hyperthyroidism that later progressed to Graves' ophthalmopathy.

There are many counts of this clonotype. The rearrangement uses TRBV11-2 and TRBJ2-5, with TRBD1 identical over 9 bases. CDR1 is SGHAT and CDR2 is FQNNGV in the germline V gene. This CDR3 contains 15 residues. V lost 0 bases to trimming and J lost 4 bases; unmatched junction nucleotides: 3. As DNA, the CDR3 is TGTGCCAGCAGCTTAGACCCGGGACAGGGAGAGACCCAGTACTTC. Translation gives CASSLDPGQGETQYF.

This rearrangement joins TRBV6-5 to TRBJ1-2, with no clear D. The ends were cut back, 3 bases at V and 3 bases at J, with 11 bases in the middle. The germline V gene encodes CDR1 MNHEY and CDR2 SVGAGI. The CDR3 runs to 14 residues. The CDR3 sequence: CASSYFREHYGYTF. The CDR3 nucleotides are TGTGCCAGCAGTTATTTTAGGGAACACTATGGCTACACCTTC.

The rearrangement links TRBV20-1 to TRBJ2-3; 8 nucleotides line up with TRBD2. Germline trimming cut 6 bases from V and 1 base from J; bases unmatched to any gene: 6. Germline assignment: CDR1 DFQATT and CDR2 SNEGSKA (reference sequence). The CDR3 contains 14 residues. This CDR3 is CSATEAGGTDTQYF. DNA of the CDR3: TGCAGTGCGACAGAAGCGGGGGGCACAGATACGCAGTATTTT.

This clonotype appeared many times. The chain is built from TRBV20-1 and TRBJ1-1, with D unresolved. Germline V CDR1 and CDR2: DFQATT, SNEGSKA (reference sequence). The CDR3 runs 13 residues. V lost 0 bases and J 1 base, leaving 6 bases between the germline ends. CDR3 nucleotide sequence: TGCAGTGCTAGAGAACTTGGGAACACTGAAGCTTTCTTT. Its translation: CSARELGNTEAFF.

This clonotype was observed a handful of times. The genes are TRBV4-2 and TRBJ2-5, with D tentatively TRBD2 (5 bases). CDR1 is LGHNA and CDR2 is YNFKEQ in the germline V gene. V shed 4 bases and J shed 5 bases, with 11 bases lying between them. This CDR3 is 13 amino acids long. The CDR3, as DNA: TGTGCCAGCAGCCGACGCGGCGGGGAGACCCAGTACTTC. It is translated as CASSRRGGETQYF.

This clonotype was seen many times. V and J are TRBV10-3 and TRBJ2-5, with TRBD1 as a possible D gene (6 bases). The germline V and J ends were trimmed by 6 bases and 5 bases, with 16 bases remaining between them. Germline lookup yields CDR1 ENHRY and CDR2 SYGVKD. The CDR3 extends over 14 amino acids. The CDR3 reads CAISPGQSEETQYF. In nucleotides, the CDR3 is TGTGCCATCAGCCCCGGACAGTCGGAGGAGACCCAGTACTTC.

This clonotype has a count of ten or more. This chain uses TRBV18 with TRBJ1-2, with a tentative D call TRBD1 (5 bases). The CDR3 has 13 residues. V lost 5 bases and J lost 4, with 11 bases in between. Looked up from germline, CDR1 is KGHSH and CDR2 is LQKENI. The DNA for the CDR3 is TGTGCCAGCTCAAGAGCAGGGAGCTATGGCTACACCTTC. This gives the protein CASSRAGSYGYTF.

This clonotype has at least ten counts. V usage is TRBV7-2 and J usage is TRBJ2-5; 13 bases are shared with TRBD2. With V trimmed by 5 bases and J by 2 bases, 8 bases remained unmatched. This CDR3 has 17 amino acids. The V gene's germline CDR1 is SGHTA and CDR2 FQGNSA. CDR3 in DNA: TGTGCCAGCAGCCCCCTGGGACTAGCGGGGCGACAAGAGACCCAGTACTTC. It encodes CASSPLGLAGRQETQYF.

The rearrangement links TRBV5-1 to TRBJ2-1; 10 bases fit TRBD2. This CDR3 is built from 14 residues. Germline lookup yields CDR1 SGHRS and CDR2 YFSETQ. Unmatched junction bases numbered 3, after V lost 2 bases and J lost 7 bases. The CDR3, as DNA: TGCGCCAGCAGCTTAACTAGCGGGATGAATGAGCAGTTCTTC. The encoded protein is CASSLTSGMNEQFF.

This clonotype was recorded a few times. The V and J genes are TRBV29-1 and TRBJ2-3; D unclear. V lost 7 bases to trimming and J lost 1 base, with 9 bases between them. This CDR3 comprises 12 residues. The germline CDR1 and CDR2 sequences are SQVTM and ANQGSEA. CDR3 DNA: TGCAGCGCGCGGACCCGCACAGATACGCAGTATTTT. Protein sequence: CSARTRTDTQYF.

This clonotype occurred once. The chain combines TRBV14 with TRBJ2-5; 7 nucleotides agree with TRBD2. Germline trimming cut 2 bases from V and 5 bases from J; bases unmatched to any gene: 11. CDR1 SGHDN and CDR2 FVKESK come from the germline V gene. The CDR3 length is 16 residues. CDR3 protein: CASSQPPAGVRETQYF. The CDR3 nucleotides are TGTGCCAGCAGCCAACCCCCGGCGGGGGTACGTGAGACCCAGTACTTC.

This clonotype came up a few times. The chain has TRBV2 and TRBJ1-5; weak D call: TRBD1 (6 bases). Germline V CDR1 and CDR2: SNHLY, FYNNEI. V lost 4 bases, J lost 3 bases, and 10 bases lay in between. This CDR3 spans 14 amino acids. The chain's CDR3 is CASSVGQNNQPQHF. In nucleotides, the CDR3 is TGTGCCAGCAGTGTAGGACAGAACAATCAGCCCCAGCATTTT.